This T cell receptor beta chain was identified during a study of OX40 agonist ivuxolimab in advanced cancers. Per germline, CDR1 LGHNA and CDR2 YSLEER. The CDR3 consists of 14 residues. V dropped 3 bases and J dropped 7 bases, with 15 bases sitting between them. The table came from immunoSEQ multiplex PCR; TCRdb's copy has only in-frame clones and leaves some out. The repertoire has just over 20,000 clones, about 90% of them found once; the top ten carry about a sixth. This TCR was sampled from an adult with an advanced solid tumor such as melanoma, head and neck, liver or kidney cancer. The material was CD4+ or CD8+ T cells sorted from blood, obtained in a trial of the OX40 agonist ivuxolimab. This chain connects TRBV4-3 to TRBJ1-1; D remains ambiguous. CDR3 DNA sequence: TGCGCCAGCAGCCAGACTCGGGAATTGGGTGAAGCTTTCTTT. This translates into CASSQTRELGEAFF.